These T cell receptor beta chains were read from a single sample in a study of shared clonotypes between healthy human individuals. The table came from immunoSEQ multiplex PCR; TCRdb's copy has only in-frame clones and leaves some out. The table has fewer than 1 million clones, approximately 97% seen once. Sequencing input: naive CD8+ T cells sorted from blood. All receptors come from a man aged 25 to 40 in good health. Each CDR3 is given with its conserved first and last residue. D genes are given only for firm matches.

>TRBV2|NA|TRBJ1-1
CASSGDFSGDPEAFF
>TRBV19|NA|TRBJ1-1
CASSIVPGAKAQAFF
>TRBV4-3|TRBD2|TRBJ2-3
CASSPGLADTTDTQYF
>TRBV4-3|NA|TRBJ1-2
CASSQVEGPYGYTF
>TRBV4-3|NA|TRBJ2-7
CASSQDGSEQYF
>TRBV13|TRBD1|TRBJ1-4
CASSLGGQGWTNEKLFF
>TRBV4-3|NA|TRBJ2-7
CASSQDWSFSSYEQYF
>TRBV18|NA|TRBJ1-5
CASSPRDGPYSNQPQHF
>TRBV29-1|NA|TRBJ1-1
CSVEGVGQGKAGTEAFF
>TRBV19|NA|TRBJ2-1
CASSIPRTDPYNEQFF
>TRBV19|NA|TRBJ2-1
CASSIVDSAYNEQFF
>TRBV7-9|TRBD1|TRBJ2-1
CASSLDRGYNEQFF
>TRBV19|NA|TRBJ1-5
CASSIDLWPGTNQPQHF
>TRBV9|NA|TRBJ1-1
CASSVDSDTEAFF
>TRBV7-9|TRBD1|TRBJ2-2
CTSSFGTDNTGELFF
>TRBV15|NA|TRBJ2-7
CATSMTRGSYEQYF
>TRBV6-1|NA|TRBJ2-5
CASSERGQMWETQYF
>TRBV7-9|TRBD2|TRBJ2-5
CASSSGTRETQYF
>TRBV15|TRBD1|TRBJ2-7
CATSSLGRGSYEQYF
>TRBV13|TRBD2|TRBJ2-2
CASSTGRGGELFF
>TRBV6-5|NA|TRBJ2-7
CASSYAISSYEQYF
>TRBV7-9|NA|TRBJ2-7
CASSSDHSYEQYF
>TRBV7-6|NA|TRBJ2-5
CASSRGRGGQETQYF